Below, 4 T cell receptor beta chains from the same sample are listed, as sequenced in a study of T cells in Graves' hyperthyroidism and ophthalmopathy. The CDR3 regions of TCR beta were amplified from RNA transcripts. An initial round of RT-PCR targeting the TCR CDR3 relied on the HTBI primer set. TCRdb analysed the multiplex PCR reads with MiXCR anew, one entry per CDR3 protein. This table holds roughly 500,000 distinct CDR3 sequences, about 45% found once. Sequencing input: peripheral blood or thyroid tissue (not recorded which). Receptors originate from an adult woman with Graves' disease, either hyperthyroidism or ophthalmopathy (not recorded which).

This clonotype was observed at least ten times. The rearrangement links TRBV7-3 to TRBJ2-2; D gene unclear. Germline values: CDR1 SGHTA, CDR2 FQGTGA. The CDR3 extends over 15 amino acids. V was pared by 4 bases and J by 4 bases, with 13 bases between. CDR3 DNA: TGTGCCAGCAGCTCCCCCTCCGACCCCACCGGGGAGCTGTTTTTT. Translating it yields CASSSPSDPTGELFF.

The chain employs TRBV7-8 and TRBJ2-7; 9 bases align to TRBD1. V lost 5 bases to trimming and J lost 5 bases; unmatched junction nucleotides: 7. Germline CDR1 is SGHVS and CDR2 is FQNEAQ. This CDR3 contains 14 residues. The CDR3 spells CASSPTGQGHEQYF. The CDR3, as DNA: TGTGCCAGCAGCCCCACGGGACAGGGTCACGAGCAGTACTTC.

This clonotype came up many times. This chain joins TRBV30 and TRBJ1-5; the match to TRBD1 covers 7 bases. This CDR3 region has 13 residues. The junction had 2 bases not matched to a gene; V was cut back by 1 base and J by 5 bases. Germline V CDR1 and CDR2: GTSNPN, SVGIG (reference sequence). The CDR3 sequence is CAWSDQGDQPQHF. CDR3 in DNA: TGTGCCTGGAGTGATCAGGGGGATCAGCCCCAGCATTTT.

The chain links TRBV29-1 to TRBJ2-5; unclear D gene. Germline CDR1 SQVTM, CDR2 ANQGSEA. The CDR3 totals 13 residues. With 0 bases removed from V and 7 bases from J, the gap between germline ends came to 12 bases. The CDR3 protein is CSVEEWMSWTQYF. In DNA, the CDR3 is TGCAGCGTTGAAGAGTGGATGTCTTGGACCCAGTACTTC.